The 21 T cell receptor beta chains below come from one sample, sequenced in a study of T cells in tumors after PD-1 blockade. Clones were read by immunoSEQ multiplex PCR, and TCRdb kept only the in-frame ones, dropping some. The sample lists approximately 34,000 clones; 73% were seen once. Here the sequenced sample was PBMCs, taken after anti-PD-1 treatment. Every receptor here comes from a human donor with basal cell carcinoma.

The rearrangement uses TRBV19 and TRBJ2-7, with D tentatively TRBD2 (7 bases). This CDR3 is built from 14 residues. V was shortened by 2 bases and J by 4 bases, with 12 bases between the two germline ends. Germline loops: CDR1 LNHDA, CDR2 SQIVND (reference sequence). The CDR3 reads CASSISRGGYEQYF. CDR3 sequence (DNA): TGTGCCAGTAGTATATCTAGGGGGGGGTACGAGCAGTACTTC.

The CDR3 DNA reads TGTGCCAGTAGAGATGACAGGGCTTATAATTCACCCCTCCACTTT. Translation gives CASRDDRAYNSPLHF. V gene TRBV19 combines with J gene TRBJ1-6; 7 bases map to TRBD1. This CDR3 has 15 amino acids. Germline values: CDR1 LNHDA, CDR2 SQIVND (reference sequence). With 6 bases clipped from V and 4 bases from J, the junction kept 6 bases outside the gene matches.

The V and J genes are TRBV9 and TRBJ2-7; no clear D. V lost 0 bases to trimming and J lost 7 bases, with 14 bases between them. This CDR3 has 14 amino acids. Germline V gives CDR1 SGDLS, CDR2 YYNGEE. The chain's CDR3 is CASSVGEALGEQYF. The DNA of the CDR3 is TGTGCCAGCAGCGTAGGCGAAGCCTTGGGGGAGCAGTACTTC.

V gene TRBV2 combines with J gene TRBJ2-3; 14 bases line up with TRBD2. Germline values: CDR1 SNHLY, CDR2 FYNNEI. Trimming at V came to 8 bases and at J to 3 bases, leaving 10 bases not matched to a gene. The CDR3 runs 17 residues. CDR3 amino acids: CASRLAGGPRRTDTQYF. CDR3 sequence (DNA): TGTGCCAGCCGACTAGCGGGGGGGCCGAGAAGGACAGATACGCAGTATTTT.

This clone was seen more than once but under ten times. The V call is TRBV5-1, the J call TRBJ1-5, with unresolved D. The CDR3 runs to 13 residues. CDR1 SGHRS and CDR2 YFSETQ come from the germline V gene. The germline V and J ends were trimmed by 0 bases and 5 bases, with 6 bases remaining between them. The CDR3 region is CASSLGGDQPQHF. The CDR3 DNA is TGCGCCAGCAGCTTGGGCGGGGATCAGCCCCAGCATTTT.

In nucleotides, the CDR3 is TGCGCCAGCAGCTTGGTGGGTGACGAGCAGTACTTC. This encodes CASSLVGDEQYF. The chain combines TRBV5-1 with TRBJ2-7; D remains unclear. Germline V CDR1 and CDR2: SGHRS, YFSETQ. V was clipped by 0 bases and J by 5 bases, with 6 bases between them. The CDR3 totals 12 residues.

The CDR3 DNA follows: TGTGCCAGCAGCTTAGGAGGGACTACCACCTACAATGAGCAGTTCTTC. Amino acid sequence: CASSLGGTTTYNEQFF. This rearrangement joins TRBV7-2 to TRBJ2-1; 7 bases agree with TRBD2. The CDR3 consists of 16 residues. With 1 base clipped from V and 2 bases from J, the junction kept 5 bases outside the gene matches. CDR1 and CDR2 from the germline V gene are SGHTA and FQGNSA. Full variable domain (rest looked up from reference TRBV7-2 and TRBJ2-1): GAGVSQSPSNKVTEKGKDVELRCDPISGHTALYWYRQSLGQGLEFLIYFQGNSAPDKSGLPSDRFSAERTGGSVSTLTIQRTQQEDSAVYLCASSLGGTTTYNEQFFGPGTRLTVL.

The CDR3 spells CASSYRDSYNEQFF. CDR3 in DNA: TGTGCCAGCAGCTACCGGGACAGCTACAATGAGCAGTTCTTC. This chain joins TRBV9 and TRBJ2-1; 7 bases line up with TRBD1. The germline gives CDR1 SGDLS, CDR2 YYNGEE. The CDR3 runs to 14 residues. V shed 4 bases and J 3 bases; nucleotides not matched to a gene: 4.

The chain links TRBV9 to TRBJ2-1; D unclear. Looked up from germline, CDR1 is SGDLS and CDR2 is YYNGEE. This CDR3 has 17 amino acids. The V gene lost 4 bases and the J gene lost 6 bases, with 23 bases spanning the gap. The CDR3: CASSPLGSHEALNEQFF. CDR3 DNA: TGTGCCAGCAGCCCCCTCGGGTCCCATGAGGCCCTCAATGAGCAGTTCTTC.

The V and J genes are TRBV25-1 and TRBJ1-6; TRBD1 aligns across 9 bases. The CDR3 is made up of 15 amino acids. Germline loops: CDR1 MGHDK, CDR2 SYGVNS. J lost 7 bases, V lost 4 bases, and 5 bases had no gene match. The CDR3 sequence is CASSGRQGVNSPLHF. The CDR3 DNA reads TGTGCCAGCAGTGGACGACAGGGGGTAAATTCACCCCTCCACTTT.

The chain has TRBV7-2 and TRBJ2-2, with D uncertain. The CDR3 covers 12 residues. The germline CDR1 and CDR2 sequences are SGHTA and FQGNSA. Trimming removed 6 bases at V and 9 bases at J, with 11 bases between. CDR3 sequence: CASSSITWELFF. Here the CDR3 DNA reads TGTGCCAGCAGTTCAATAACCTGGGAGCTGTTTTTT.

The J gene is TRBJ2-5, the V gene TRBV19; 8 bases fit TRBD1. Losses at the gene ends were 4 bases for V and 4 bases for J; bases not matched to a gene: 2. CDR3 length equals 13 residues. Germline assignment: CDR1 LNHDA and CDR2 SQIVND (reference sequence). CDR3 bases: TGTGCCAGTAGTAGGACAGGGCCAGAGACCCAGTACTTC. It yields the protein CASSRTGPETQYF.

CDR3 nucleotides: TGTGCCAGCAGCCTTGGGAGGCAAAGGGGGCGAAACACTGAAGCTTTCTTT. It encodes CASSLGRQRGRNTEAFF. The rearrangement links TRBV7-8 to TRBJ1-1, with TRBD1 matching 7 bases. The J segment lost 2 bases and the V segment lost 5 bases, leaving 14 bases of the junction unmatched. Germline V gene lookup returns CDR1 SGHVS and CDR2 FQNEAQ. The CDR3 is 17 residues long.

V is TRBV6-5 and J is TRBJ1-4; TRBD1 is a possible D gene (6 bases). V gave up 6 bases and J gave up 8 bases, with 16 bases separating them. Germline V gene sequence: CDR1 MNHEY, CDR2 SVGAGI. CDR3 size: 14 residues. The CDR3 DNA is TGTGCCAGCAGGCCCCAGGGGATTGAGGAAAAACTGTTTTTT. The encoded protein is CASRPQGIEEKLFF.

The chain recombines TRBV3-1 (or the pseudogene TRBV3-2) with TRBJ2-2; 12 bases fit TRBD2. The CDR3 sequence is 20 residues long. V trimming: 0 bases; J trimming: 7 bases; junction bases outside the gene matches: 15. Germline CDR1 and CDR2: LGHDT and YNNKEL (reference sequence). CDR3 bases: TGTGCCAGCAGCCAAGACGAGCTAGCGGGAGGGCCCGGGGTGGACGGGGAGCTGTTTTTT. It is translated as CASSQDELAGGPGVDGELFF.

The chain uses TRBV11-3 and TRBJ1-6; D not resolved. The CDR3 runs to 15 residues. Per the germline V gene, CDR1 is SGHNT and CDR2 is YENEEA. Deletions cut 5 bases from V and 7 bases from J, with 15 bases between. The CDR3 DNA reads TGTGCCAGCAGCCTGACCGGGCCCGAGAATTCACCCCTCCACTTT. Its protein is CASSLTGPENSPLHF.

The rearrangement joins TRBV4-3 to TRBJ1-1, with a possible D match to TRBD1 (6 bases). CDR3 length equals 14 residues. Germline CDR1 LGHNA, CDR2 YSLEER. V shed 7 bases and J shed 2 bases, with 14 bases lying between them. In DNA, the CDR3 is TGCGCCAGCACCTCCTGGGGGGCTAACACTGAAGCTTTCTTT. Translation gives CASTSWGANTEAFF.

This chain links TRBV12-3 or TRBV12-4 with TRBJ2-5; no firm D call. The V gene lost 3 bases and the J gene lost 5 bases, with 4 bases spanning the gap. The CDR3 loop spans 11 amino acids. The CDR3 loop is CASSLGETQYF. DNA of the CDR3: TGTGCCAGCAGTTTGGGGGAGACCCAGTACTTC.

V and J are TRBV2 and TRBJ1-3; D remains unclear. V lost 4 bases and J lost 0, with 1 base in between. The CDR3 spans 12 residues. The germline V gene encodes CDR1 SNHLY and CDR2 FYNNEI. Here the CDR3 reads CASSVSGNTIYF. CDR3 bases: TGTGCCAGCAGTGTCTCTGGAAACACCATATATTTT.

The rearrangement joins TRBV19 to TRBJ1-2; 7 bases align to TRBD1. The length of the CDR3 is 14 residues. V dropped 7 bases and J dropped 7; count of bases not matched to a gene: 12. The germline gives CDR1 LNHDA, CDR2 SQIVND (reference sequence). CDR3 sequence: CASTENKGAPGYTF. The CDR3 DNA follows: TGTGCCAGTACCGAAAATAAGGGGGCGCCTGGCTACACCTTC.

The rearrangement links TRBV14 to TRBJ2-5; 11 bases are shared with TRBD2. V was clipped by 1 base and J by 2 bases; unmatched bases: 6. Germline V gene data show CDR1 as SGHDN and CDR2 as FVKESK. CDR3 length: 17 residues. DNA for the CDR3: TGTGCCAGCAGCCAAGTTCTTAGCGGGAGGGGGCAAGAGACCCAGTACTTC. This codes for CASSQVLSGRGQETQYF.